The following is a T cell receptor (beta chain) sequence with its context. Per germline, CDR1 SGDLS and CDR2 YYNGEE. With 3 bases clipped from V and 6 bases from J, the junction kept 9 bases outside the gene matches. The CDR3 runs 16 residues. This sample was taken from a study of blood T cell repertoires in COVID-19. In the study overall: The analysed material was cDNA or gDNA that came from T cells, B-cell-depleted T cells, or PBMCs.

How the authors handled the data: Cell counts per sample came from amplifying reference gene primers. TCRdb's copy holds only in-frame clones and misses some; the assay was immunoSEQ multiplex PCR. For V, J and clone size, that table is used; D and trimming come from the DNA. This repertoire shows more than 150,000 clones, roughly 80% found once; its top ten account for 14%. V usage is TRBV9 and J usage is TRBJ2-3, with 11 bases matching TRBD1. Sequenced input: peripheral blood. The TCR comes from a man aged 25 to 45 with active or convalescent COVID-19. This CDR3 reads CASSAPRTGGRDTQYF. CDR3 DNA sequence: TGTGCCAGCAGCGCGCCGCGGACAGGGGGCAGGGATACGCAGTATTTT.